A single sample gave rise to the 22 T cell receptor beta chains below, sequenced in a study of blood T cell repertoires in COVID-19. The table came from immunoSEQ multiplex PCR; TCRdb's copy has only in-frame clones and leaves some out. The table has approximately 250,000 clones, about 91% seen once. The sample was PBMCs or T cells enriched from blood (not recorded which). These receptors were taken from a woman aged 40 to 50 with acute COVID-19.

The V gene is TRBV11-3, the J gene TRBJ2-1; no clear D gene. In germline, CDR1 is SGHNT, CDR2 YENEEA. Trimming pared 8 bases from V and 0 bases from J, leaving 8 bases between. The CDR3 spans 13 residues. This chain's CDR3 is CASESSSYNEQFF. The CDR3 DNA sequence: TGTGCCAGCGAGAGTAGCTCCTACAATGAGCAGTTCTTC.

The chain uses TRBV7-9 and TRBJ2-7; no definite D call. This CDR3 region has 11 residues. CDR1 is SEHNR and CDR2 is FQNEAQ in the germline V gene (reference sequence). V gave up 2 bases and J gave up 8 bases, with 7 bases separating them. The CDR3 loop is CASSLLGKQYV. The DNA for the CDR3 is TGTGCCAGCAGCTTACTGGGCAAGCAGTACGTC.

The chain employs TRBV4-3 and TRBJ2-7; D is possibly TRBD2 (5 bases). CDR1 LGHNA and CDR2 YSLEER come from the germline V gene. CDR3 size: 13 residues. The V end lost 4 bases, the J end lost 3 bases, and 10 bases lay between the germline ends. For the CDR3, the DNA is TGCGCCAGCAGCCGGGAGAGATTCTACGAGCAGTACTTC. The encoded protein is CASSRERFYEQYF.

This clone appeared a single time. The chain recombines TRBV5-4 with TRBJ2-2; D perhaps matches TRBD2 (5 bases). This CDR3 spans 15 amino acids. With 0 bases removed from V and 2 bases from J, the gap between germline ends came to 8 bases. The germline CDR1 and CDR2 sequences are SGHNT and YYREEE (reference sequence). In DNA, the CDR3 is TGTGCCAGCAGCTTGGGTGGACTTAACACCGGGGAGCTGTTTTTT. This encodes CASSLGGLNTGELFF.

J is TRBJ2-5 and V is TRBV2; TRBD1 agrees at 8 bases. Germline-derived CDR1 and CDR2 are SNHLY and FYNNEI. The CDR3 length is 16 residues. V was clipped by 4 bases and J by 5 bases; unmatched bases: 12. The CDR3 DNA sequence: TGTGCCAGCAGTGGGACAGGGACGCTTGTGGGGGAGACCCAGTACTTC. It encodes CASSGTGTLVGETQYF. The variable domain in full, with the rest retrieved from reference TRBV2 and TRBJ2-5, is EPEVTQTPSHQVTQMGQEVILRCVPISNHLYFYWYRQILGQKVEFLVSFYNNEISEKSEIFDDQFSVERPDGSNFTLKIRSTKLEDSAMYFCASSGTGTLVGETQYFGPGTRLLVL.

This clone has only a few counts. The chain combines TRBV30 with TRBJ2-7; 10 nucleotides match TRBD2. From germline, CDR1 is GTSNPN and CDR2 SVGIG (reference sequence). The length of the CDR3 is 13 residues. Trimming removed 7 bases from V and 4 bases from J; junction bases left unmatched: 7. The CDR3 spells CASTASGGYEQYF. CDR3 sequence (DNA): TGTGCCTCGACCGCTAGCGGGGGTTACGAGCAGTACTTC.

This clone was counted once. The chain combines TRBV3-1 (or the pseudogene TRBV3-2) with TRBJ1-1; no clear D. The CDR3 has 15 amino acids. V shed 1 base and J shed 1 base, with 10 bases lying between them. Germline V gives CDR1 LGHDT, CDR2 YNNKEL (reference sequence). The CDR3 region is CASSQVLGQNTEAFF. In DNA, the CDR3 is TGTGCCAGCAGCCAAGTCCTTGGCCAGAACACTGAAGCTTTCTTT.

The chain recombines TRBV4-3 with TRBJ2-7; TRBD1 matches at 12 bases. This CDR3 has 15 residues. The germline gives CDR1 LGHNA, CDR2 YSLEER. With V trimmed by 4 bases and J by 3 bases, 4 bases remained unmatched. The CDR3: CASSPGTGGGYEQYF. DNA for the CDR3: TGCGCCAGCAGCCCCGGGACAGGGGGCGGCTACGAGCAGTACTTC.

V gene TRBV11-2 combines with J gene TRBJ2-5; maybe TRBD2 (6 bases). Germline V gene data show CDR1 as SGHAT and CDR2 as FQNNGV. The CDR3 extends over 15 amino acids. The V end was cut by 7 bases, the J end by 7 bases, with 22 bases between. CDR3 amino acids: CASMGQGGVLGTQYF. The CDR3 DNA is TGTGCCAGCATGGGCCAGGGAGGTGTTTTGGGGACCCAGTACTTC.

J is TRBJ2-1 and V is TRBV3-1 (or the pseudogene TRBV3-2); 8 nucleotides align to TRBD2. The V gene's germline CDR1 is LGHDT and CDR2 YNNKEL (reference sequence). There are 14 residues in the CDR3. V dropped 3 bases and J dropped 5; count of bases not matched to a gene: 3. The CDR3 sequence is CASSHRGGNNEQFF. DNA of the CDR3: TGTGCCAGCAGCCACCGGGGGGGGAACAATGAGCAGTTCTTC.

This clone was picked up a small number of times. The rearrangement joins TRBV7-8 to TRBJ2-7; TRBD2 matches 8 bases. Germline V gene sequence: CDR1 SGHVS, CDR2 FQNEAQ. This CDR3 comprises 16 residues. The V and J ends lost 2 bases and 2 bases, in that order; junction bases with no gene match: 8. Written as DNA, the CDR3 is TGTGCCAGCAGCTTACAAGGGCTAGCGGGCCCCTACGAGCAGTACGTC. Protein product: CASSLQGLAGPYEQYV.

The chain carries TRBV30 and TRBJ1-1; D not certain. V shed 0 bases and J shed 1 base, with 6 bases lying between them. The germline V gene has CDR1 GTSNPN and CDR2 SVGIG (reference sequence). The CDR3 contains 13 residues. CDR3 protein: CAWSVQTNTEAFF. The CDR3 region has the DNA TGTGCCTGGAGTGTACAGACGAACACTGAAGCTTTCTTT.

The gene calls are TRBV7-9 and TRBJ2-5, with a possible D match to TRBD2 (6 bases). The CDR3 is 14 residues long. V was cut by 3 bases and J by 10 bases, with 18 bases left in between. The germline V gene encodes CDR1 SEHNR and CDR2 FQNEAQ (reference sequence). The CDR3 here is CASSFGTASSGQYF. CDR3 bases: TGTGCCAGCAGCTTCGGGACTGCGTCGAGTGGCCAGTACTTC.

The rearrangement joins TRBV30 to TRBJ1-1, with 7 bases that match TRBD1. The V and J ends lost 1 base and 1 base, in that order; junction bases with no gene match: 0. There are 13 residues in the CDR3. Germline V gene data show CDR1 as GTSNPN and CDR2 as SVGIG (reference sequence). The DNA of the CDR3 is TGTGCCTGGAGTGGACAGGGGAACACTGAAGCTTTCTTT. Translating gives CAWSGQGNTEAFF.

This rearrangement joins TRBV5-1 to TRBJ1-4; the D gene is possibly TRBD1 (6 bases). This CDR3 spans 14 amino acids. With 3 bases removed from V and 8 bases from J, the gap between germline ends came to 14 bases. In germline, CDR1 is SGHRS, CDR2 YFSETQ. CDR3 sequence: CASSSRQGGEKLFF. CDR3 sequence (DNA): TGCGCCAGCAGCTCTCGACAAGGGGGAGAAAAACTGTTTTTT. The full variable domain, with the rest looked up from reference TRBV5-1 and TRBJ1-4, is KAGVTQTPRYLIKTRGQQVTLSCSPISGHRSVSWYQQTPGQGLQFLFEYFSETQRNKGNFPGRFSGRQFSNSRSEMNVSTLELGDSALYLCASSSRQGGEKLFFGSGTQLSVL.

CDR3 sequence: CASSVGGLAAFLNEQFF. CDR3 nucleotides: TGTGCCAGCAGCGTAGGAGGACTAGCGGCATTTCTCAATGAGCAGTTCTTC. The rearrangement uses TRBV9 and TRBJ2-1; 10 bases fit TRBD2. The CDR3 is made up of 17 amino acids. Germline CDR1 SGDLS, CDR2 YYNGEE. V was pared by 0 bases and J by 6 bases, with 9 bases of the junction left unmatched.

V gene TRBV19 combines with J gene TRBJ1-3, with TRBD1 matching over 11 bases. Trimming cost V 5 bases and J 0 bases; bases outside gene matches: 12. CDR3 length equals 19 residues. Germline CDR1 reads LNHDA; CDR2 reads SQIVND (reference sequence). Here the CDR3 DNA reads TGTGCCAGTAGTCCCCGGGACAGGGGGTTGCCGGGCTCTGGAAACACCATATATTTT. Amino acids: CASSPRDRGLPGSGNTIYF.

In this sample, this clone turned up once. The CDR3 reads CSAPGNTEAFF. Written as DNA, the CDR3 is TGCAGTGCCCCGGGGAACACTGAAGCTTTCTTT. This chain uses TRBV20-1 with TRBJ1-1; D remains ambiguous. V was cut by 6 bases and J by 1 base, with 6 bases left in between. Germline-derived CDR1 and CDR2 are DFQATT and SNEGSKA (reference sequence). This CDR3 spans 11 amino acids.

The count of this clone is one. The CDR3 DNA is TGTGCCAGCAGCGGAGACTTCCTCTTGAACACTGAAGCTTTCTTT. Residues: CASSGDFLLNTEAFF. This chain links TRBV11-2 with TRBJ1-1; the D is unclear. V was shortened by 5 bases and J by 0 bases, with 13 bases between the two germline ends. The CDR3 covers 15 residues. Germline-derived CDR1 and CDR2 are SGHAT and FQNNGV.

This CDR3 is CASSVLAGATYEQYF. In DNA form, the CDR3 reads TGTGCCAGCAGCGTACTAGCGGGGGCTACCTACGAGCAGTACTTC. The rearrangement joins TRBV9 to TRBJ2-7, with 10 bases matching TRBD2. In germline, CDR1 is SGDLS, CDR2 YYNGEE. Germline trimming cut 1 base from V and 2 bases from J; bases unmatched to any gene: 3. The CDR3 totals 15 residues.

This chain uses TRBV15 with TRBJ1-1, with D tentatively TRBD1 (5 bases). Germline V gene data show CDR1 as LNHNV and CDR2 as YYDKDF (reference sequence). Between the trimmed V and J ends, which lost 0 bases and 2 bases, there was a span of 10 bases. CDR3 length equals 15 residues. As DNA, the CDR3 is TGTGCCACCAGCAGAGAATTGACAGCTAACACTGAAGCTTTCTTT. This sequence encodes CATSRELTANTEAFF.

The chain carries TRBV7-6 and TRBJ2-2; TRBD2 agrees at 14 bases. The V gene end was trimmed by 1 base and the J gene end by 3 bases; junction bases not matched to a gene: 1. CDR1 and CDR2 from the germline V gene are SGHVS and FNYEAQ. This CDR3 spans 17 amino acids. The chain's CDR3 is CASSLVTSGGDTGELFF. CDR3 nucleotide sequence: TGTGCCAGCAGCTTAGTGACTAGCGGGGGGGACACCGGGGAGCTGTTTTTT. Variable domain in full (rest from reference TRBV7-6 and TRBJ2-2): GAGVSQSPRYKVTKRGQDVALRCDPISGHVSLYWYRQALGQGPEFLTYFNYEAQQDKSGLPNDRFSAERPEGSISTLTIQRTEQRDSAMYRCASSLVTSGGDTGELFFGEGSRLTVL.